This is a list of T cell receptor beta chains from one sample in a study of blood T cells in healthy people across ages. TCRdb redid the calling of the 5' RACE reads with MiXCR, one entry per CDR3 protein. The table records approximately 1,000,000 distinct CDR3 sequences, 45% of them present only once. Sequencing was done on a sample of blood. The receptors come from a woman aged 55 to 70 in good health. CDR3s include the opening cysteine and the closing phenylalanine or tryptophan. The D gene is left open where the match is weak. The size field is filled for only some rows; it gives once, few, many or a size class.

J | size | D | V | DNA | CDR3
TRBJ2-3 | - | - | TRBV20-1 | TGCAGTGCCTCCGGCACTACCAGAAGTTACACAGATACGCAGTATTTT | CSASGTTRSYTDTQYF
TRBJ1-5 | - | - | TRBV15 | TGTGCCACCAGCAGCCGCAGGGGCAATCAGCCCCAGCATTTT | CATSSRRGNQPQHF
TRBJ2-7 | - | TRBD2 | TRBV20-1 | TGCAGTGCCTCGAGACTAGCGGAAATTTACGAGCAGTACTTC | CSASRLAEIYEQYF
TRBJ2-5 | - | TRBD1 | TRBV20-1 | TGCAGTGCTAGAGATTCGGCTAGCAGGGGGATCGAGTACTTC | CSARDSASRGIEYF
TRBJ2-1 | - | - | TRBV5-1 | TGCGCCAGCAGCTGGGCCTCCGGGGGAACCTGCAATGAGCAGTTCTTC | CASSWASGGTCNEQFF
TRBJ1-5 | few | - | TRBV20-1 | TGCAGTGCTAGAGATCGTGGACCTAATCAGCCCCAGCATTTT | CSARDRGPNQPQHF
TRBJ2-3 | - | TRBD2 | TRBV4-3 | TGCGCCAGCAGCCAGCCGCCGCGGGGGGGGATCACAGATACGCAGTATTTT | CASSQPPRGGITDTQYF
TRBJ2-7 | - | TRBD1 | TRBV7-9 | TGTGCCAGCAGCTTAGTTACCGGGACAGGGACCTACGAGCAGTACTTC | CASSLVTGTGTYEQYF
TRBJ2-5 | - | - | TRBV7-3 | TGTGCCAGCAGCCGTGATTCTGAAGGGACCCAGTACTTC | CASSRDSEGTQYF
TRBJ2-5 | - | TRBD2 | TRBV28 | TGCGCCAGCAGCTCCTGGGGTGCGGGAGGTCGAGAGACCCAGTACTTC | CASSSWGAGGRETQYF
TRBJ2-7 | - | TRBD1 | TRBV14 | TGTGCCAGCAGCCTGTACCGCGCCGGGACAGCCTCCTACGAGCAGTACTTC | CASSLYRAGTASYEQYF
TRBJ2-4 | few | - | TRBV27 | TGTGCCAGCAGTTCGGTCCAGGAGAAAAACATTCAGTACTTC | CASSSVQEKNIQYF
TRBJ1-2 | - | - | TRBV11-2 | TGTGCCAGCAGCCATACGGTACCCTCTTATGGCTACACCTTC | CASSHTVPSYGYTF
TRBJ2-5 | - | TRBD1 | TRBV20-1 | TGCAGTGGGGGGACAGGGGAAGGGGAGACCCAGTACTTC | CSGGTGEGETQYF
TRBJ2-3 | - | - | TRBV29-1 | TGCAGCGCTCAAACAGCTTCAAAGGGCGCGCAGTATTTT | CSAQTASKGAQYF
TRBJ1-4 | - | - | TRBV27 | TGTGCCAGCAGTTCCACCGCAGGGCCGAATGAAAAACTGTTTTTT | CASSSTAGPNEKLFF
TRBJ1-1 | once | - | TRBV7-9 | TGTGCCAGCAGCCACATAGGTCGCGCTGAAGCTTTCTTT | CASSHIGRAEAFF
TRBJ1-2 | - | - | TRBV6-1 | TGTGCCAGCAGTGAAGAGGGGGGGAGGTACTATGGCTACACCTTC | CASSEEGGRYYGYTF
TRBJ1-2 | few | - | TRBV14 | TGTGCCAGCAGCCAAGAATCAGGGAATGGCTACACCTTC | CASSQESGNGYTF
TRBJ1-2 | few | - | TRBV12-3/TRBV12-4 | TGTGCCAGCAGTTTGAGGACAGCCAATTATGGCTACACCTTC | CASSLRTANYGYTF
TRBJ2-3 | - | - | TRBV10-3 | TGTGCCATCAGCCCGGTACGGGATACGCAGTATTTT | CAISPVRDTQYF
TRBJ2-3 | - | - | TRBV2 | TGTGCCAGCAGCGGGGACCGCGCCGGGAGCACAGATACGCAGTATTTT | CASSGDRAGSTDTQYF
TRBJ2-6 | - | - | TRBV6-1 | TGTGCCAGCAGTCCAGACACTTCTGGGGCCAACGTCCTGACTTTC | CASSPDTSGANVLTF
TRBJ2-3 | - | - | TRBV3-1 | TGTGCCAGCAGCCGACTCCTTACTAGAGACAATGCAGATACGCAGTATTTT | CASSRLLTRDNADTQYF
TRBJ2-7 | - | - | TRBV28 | TGTGCCAGCAGTTTATGGGGGACCTCCTACGAGCAGTACTTC | CASSLWGTSYEQYF
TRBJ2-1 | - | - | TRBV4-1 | TGCGCCAGCAGCCACACAGGGAAGTATGAGCAGTTCTTC | CASSHTGKYEQFF
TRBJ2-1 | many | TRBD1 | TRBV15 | TGTGCCACCTCCCTTCGGGACAGGGCCCTCAATGAGCAGTTCTTC | CATSLRDRALNEQFF
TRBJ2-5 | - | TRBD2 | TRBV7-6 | TGTGCCAGCAGCTCCGGGACTAAACAAGAGACCCAGTACTTC | CASSSGTKQETQYF
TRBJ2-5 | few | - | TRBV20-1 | TGCAGTGCTGCTGGACTCATCGAGACCCAGTACTTC | CSAAGLIETQYF
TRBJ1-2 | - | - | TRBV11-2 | TGTGCCAGCAGCACCCACCCAGACGGGGGGTACTATGGCTACACCTTC | CASSTHPDGGYYGYTF
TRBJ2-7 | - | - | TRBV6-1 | TGTGCCAGCAGACCCCGACAGACCCGCTACGAGCAGTACTTC | CASRPRQTRYEQYF
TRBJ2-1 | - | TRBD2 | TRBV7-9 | TGTGCCAGCAGTAACGCCGGTAGCGGGAGGATTGAGACCCAGTTCTTC | CASSNAGSGRIETQFF
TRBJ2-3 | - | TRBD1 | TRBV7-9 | TGTGCCAGTCTGGACAGGGGTTTAGGCACAGATACGCAGTATTTT | CASLDRGLGTDTQYF
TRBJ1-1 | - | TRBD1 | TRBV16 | TGTGCCAGCAGCCAATCGAGGACAGGTGGAGGTTTGACTGAAGCTTTCTTT | CASSQSRTGGGLTEAFF
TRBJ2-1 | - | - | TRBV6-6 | TGTGCCAGCAGTTACTCGGGGTGGGTGTTCTTC | CASSYSGWVFF
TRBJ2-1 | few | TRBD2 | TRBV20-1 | TGCAGTGCCGAGTGGGATAGCGGGCCGTTCAATGAGCAGTTCTTC | CSAEWDSGPFNEQFF
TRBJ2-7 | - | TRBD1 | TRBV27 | TGTGCCAGCAGAAGGGTAGGGGGCAATGAGCAGTACTTC | CASRRVGGNEQYF